Sequencing of this T cell receptor (beta chain) was carried out in a study of OX40 agonist ivuxolimab in advanced cancers. Study overall: A history of anti-PD-1, anti-PD-L1 or anti-CTLA-4 therapy was acceptable, and 40% to 45% had some.

Whole-study findings and limits: Clones of CD4+ and CD8+ blood T cells grew by week 6 at doses of 0.1 to 3.0 mg/kg. No antigen was identified for the clonally expanded peripheral T cells.

Profiling relied on immunoSEQ multiplex PCR, and the TCRdb table lists in-frame clones only, not all of them. The data hold around 35,000 clones, with roughly 90% observed a single time. Turning to this clone: Its specificity is not known.

The CDR3 has 14 residues. Germline-derived CDR1 and CDR2 are SGHRS and YFSETQ. V was clipped by 4 bases and J by 2 bases; unmatched bases: 1. The sequence was obtained from an adult with an advanced solid tumor such as melanoma, head and neck, liver or kidney cancer. The starting material was CD4+ or CD8+ T cells sorted from blood, obtained in a trial of the OX40 agonist ivuxolimab. The chain has TRBV5-1 and TRBJ2-2; 8 bases fit TRBD2. The CDR3 coding sequence is TGCGCCAGCAGCCGGGGGGGTAACACCGGGGAGCTGTTTTTT. This translates into CASSRGGNTGELFF. Full variable domain (outside the CDR3, taken from reference TRBV5-1 and TRBJ2-2): KAGVTQTPRYLIKTRGQQVTLSCSPISGHRSVSWYQQTPGQGLQFLFEYFSETQRNKGNFPGRFSGRQFSNSRSEMNVSTLELGDSALYLCASSRGGNTGELFFGEGSRLTVL.